This T cell receptor (beta chain) came from a study of regulatory T cells in long-lasting Graves disease. Researchers made TCR beta libraries by using iRepertoire HTBI primers and running Arm-PCR on CDR3 regions. Authors' methods: Taken together, the samples had fewer than 70 TRBV and 13 to 15 TRBJ segments identified. Each CDR3 protein gets one entry after TCRdb re-called the multiplex PCR reads with MiXCR. In this record, the V and J calls reflect TCRdb's handling and not the investigators' own analysis. This sample has 350,000 to 550,000 distinct CDR3 sequences, with 14% found just once. The sample's time point: newly diagnosed GD, antithyroid drugs for less than 3 months. Preparation of the TCR library used RNA extracted from PBMCs. Each patient gave approximately 9.2 milliliters of EDTA-anticoagulated peripheral blood. Germline CDR1 MGHRA, CDR2 YSYEKL. The CDR3 runs to 14 residues. V was trimmed by 2 bases and J by 1 base, leaving 8 bases between them.

Only a few counts were recorded for this clonotype. Separately, the same data were catalogued under a study of T cells in Graves' hyperthyroidism and ophthalmopathy. According to that study: Newly diagnosed patients aged 18 to 65 had hyperthyroidism of under 2 months' duration. First-round RT-PCR of the TCR CDR3 relied on the HTBI primer set.

The clonotype comes from a woman aged 45-59 years with Graves disease. This specimen was peripheral blood mononuclear cells (PBMCs), taken at new diagnosis, from a patient treated with antithyroid drugs. The rearrangement uses TRBV4-1 and TRBJ2-5; D unclear. In DNA form, the CDR3 reads TGCGCCAGCAGCCAACCTAGAGCCCAAGAGACCCAGTACTTC. It is translated as CASSQPRAQETQYF.